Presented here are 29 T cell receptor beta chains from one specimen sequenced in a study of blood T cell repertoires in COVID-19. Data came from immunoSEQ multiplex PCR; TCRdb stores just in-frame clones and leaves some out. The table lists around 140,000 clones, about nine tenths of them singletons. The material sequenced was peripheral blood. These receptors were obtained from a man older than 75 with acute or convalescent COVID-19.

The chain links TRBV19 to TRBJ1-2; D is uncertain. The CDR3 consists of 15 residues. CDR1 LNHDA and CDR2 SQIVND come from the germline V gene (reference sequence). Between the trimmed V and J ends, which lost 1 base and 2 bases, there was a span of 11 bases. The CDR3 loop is CASSIGIGGNYGYTF. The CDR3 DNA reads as TGTGCCAGTAGTATAGGCATTGGAGGGAACTATGGCTACACCTTC.

Here the CDR3 reads CASSSGLAGPSYEQYF. In DNA form, the CDR3 reads TGTGCCAGCAGTTCCGGACTAGCGGGGCCCTCCTACGAGCAGTACTTC. The rearrangement joins TRBV28 to TRBJ2-7, with 12 nucleotides matching TRBD2. This CDR3 is built from 16 residues. Germline V lookup: CDR1 MDHEN, CDR2 SYDVKM. V shed 4 bases, J shed 0 bases, and the junction held 4 bases outside the gene matches.

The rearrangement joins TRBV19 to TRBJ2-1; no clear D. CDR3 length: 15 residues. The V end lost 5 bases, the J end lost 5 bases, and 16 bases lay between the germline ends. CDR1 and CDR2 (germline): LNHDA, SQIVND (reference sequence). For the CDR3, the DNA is TGTGCCAGTAGTTCCCCGCGGCGGCAAAACAATGAGCAGTTCTTC. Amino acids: CASSSPRRQNNEQFF.

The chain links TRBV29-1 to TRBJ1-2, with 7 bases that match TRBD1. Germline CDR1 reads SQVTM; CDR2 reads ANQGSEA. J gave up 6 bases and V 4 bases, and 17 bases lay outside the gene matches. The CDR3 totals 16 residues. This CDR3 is CSVARTRGISVDGYTF. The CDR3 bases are TGCAGCGTTGCACGAACCAGGGGGATAAGCGTCGATGGCTACACCTTC.

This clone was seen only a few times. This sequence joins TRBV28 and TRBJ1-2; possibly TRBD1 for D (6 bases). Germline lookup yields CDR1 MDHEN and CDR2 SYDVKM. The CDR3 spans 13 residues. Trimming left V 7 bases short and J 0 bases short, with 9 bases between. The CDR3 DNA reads TGTGCCAGCATCCAGGGGTCTAACTATGGCTACACCTTC. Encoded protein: CASIQGSNYGYTF.

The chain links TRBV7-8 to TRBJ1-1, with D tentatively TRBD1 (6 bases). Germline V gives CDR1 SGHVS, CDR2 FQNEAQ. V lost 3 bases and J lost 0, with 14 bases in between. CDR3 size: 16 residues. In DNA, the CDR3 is TGTGCCAGCAGCTTTCTCGAAGACAGGTTGAACACTGAAGCTTTCTTT. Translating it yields CASSFLEDRLNTEAFF. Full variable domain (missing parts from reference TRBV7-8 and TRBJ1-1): GAGVSQSPRYKVAKRGQDVALRCDPISGHVSLFWYQQALGQGPEFLTYFQNEAQLDKSGLPSDRFFAERPEGSVSTLKIQRTQQEDSAVYLCASSFLEDRLNTEAFFGQGTRLTVV.

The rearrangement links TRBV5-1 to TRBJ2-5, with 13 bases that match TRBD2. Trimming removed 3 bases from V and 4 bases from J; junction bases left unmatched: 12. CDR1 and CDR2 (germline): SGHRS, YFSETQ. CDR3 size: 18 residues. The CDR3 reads CASSSYRTSGGQGETQYF. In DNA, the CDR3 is TGCGCCAGCAGCTCATATAGGACTAGCGGGGGCCAGGGAGAGACCCAGTACTTC.

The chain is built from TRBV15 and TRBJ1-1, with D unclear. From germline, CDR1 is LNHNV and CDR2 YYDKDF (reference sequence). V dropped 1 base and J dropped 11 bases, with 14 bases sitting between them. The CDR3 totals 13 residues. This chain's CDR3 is CATSRAGVARAFF. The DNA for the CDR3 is TGTGCCACCAGCAGAGCCGGGGTGGCTCGGGCTTTCTTT.

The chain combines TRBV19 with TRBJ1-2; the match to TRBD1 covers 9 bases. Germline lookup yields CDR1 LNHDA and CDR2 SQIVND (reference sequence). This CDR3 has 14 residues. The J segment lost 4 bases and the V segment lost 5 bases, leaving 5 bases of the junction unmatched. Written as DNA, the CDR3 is TGTGCCAGTAGTCTGGGACAGGGCCCCTATGGCTACACCTTC. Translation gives CASSLGQGPYGYTF.

This chain's CDR3 is CASSLGTGFGDEKLFF. CDR3 nucleotide sequence: TGTGCCAGCAGCTTGGGAACAGGGTTTGGGGATGAAAAACTGTTTTTT. This sequence joins TRBV11-2 and TRBJ1-4, with a possible D match to TRBD1 (6 bases). The CDR3 has 16 residues. The germline V gene encodes CDR1 SGHAT and CDR2 FQNNGV. V lost 3 bases, J lost 6 bases, and 17 bases lay in between.

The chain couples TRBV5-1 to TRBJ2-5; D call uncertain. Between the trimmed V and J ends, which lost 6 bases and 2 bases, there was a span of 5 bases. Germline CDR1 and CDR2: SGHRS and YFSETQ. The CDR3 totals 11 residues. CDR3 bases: TGCGCCAGCACCAGTCAAGAGACCCAGTACTTC. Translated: CASTSQETQYF.

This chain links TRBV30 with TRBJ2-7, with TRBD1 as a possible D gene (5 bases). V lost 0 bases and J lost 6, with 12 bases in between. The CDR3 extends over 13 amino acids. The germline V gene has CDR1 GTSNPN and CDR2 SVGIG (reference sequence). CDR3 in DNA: TGTGCCTGGAGTGTACAGGCGTACGGCGAGCAGTACTTC. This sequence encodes CAWSVQAYGEQYF.

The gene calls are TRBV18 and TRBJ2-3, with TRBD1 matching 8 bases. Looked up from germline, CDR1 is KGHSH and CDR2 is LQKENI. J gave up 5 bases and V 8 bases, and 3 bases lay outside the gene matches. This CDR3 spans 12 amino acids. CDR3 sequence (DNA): TGTGCCAGCGGACAGGGAGTAGATACGCAGTATTTT. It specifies CASGQGVDTQYF. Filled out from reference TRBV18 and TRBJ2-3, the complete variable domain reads NAGVMQNPRHLVRRRGQEARLRCSPMKGHSHVYWYRQLPEEGLKFMVYLQKENIIDESGMPKERFSAEFPKEGPSILRIQQVVRGDSAAYFCASGQGVDTQYFGPGTRLTVL.

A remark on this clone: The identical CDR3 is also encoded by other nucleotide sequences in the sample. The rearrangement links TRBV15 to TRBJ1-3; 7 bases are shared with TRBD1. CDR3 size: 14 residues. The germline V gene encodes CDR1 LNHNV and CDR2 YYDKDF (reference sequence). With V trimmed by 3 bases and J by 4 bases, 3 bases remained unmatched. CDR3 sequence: CATSRTGPGNTIYF. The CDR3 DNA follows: TGTGCCACCAGCAGGACAGGGCCAGGAAACACCATATATTTT.

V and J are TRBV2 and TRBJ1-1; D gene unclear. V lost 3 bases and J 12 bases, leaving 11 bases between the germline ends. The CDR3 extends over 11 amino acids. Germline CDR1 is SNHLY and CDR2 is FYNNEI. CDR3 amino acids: CASSDGGKPFF. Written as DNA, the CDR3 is TGTGCCAGCAGTGACGGCGGGAAACCTTTCTTT.

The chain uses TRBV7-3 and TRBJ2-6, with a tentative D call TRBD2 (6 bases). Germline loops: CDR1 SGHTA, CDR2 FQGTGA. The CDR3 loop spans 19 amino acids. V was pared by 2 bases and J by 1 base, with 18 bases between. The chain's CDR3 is CASSLSGVGRLSGANVLTF. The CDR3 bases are TGTGCCAGCAGCTTATCGGGGGTAGGACGTCTGTCTGGGGCCAACGTCCTGACTTTC.

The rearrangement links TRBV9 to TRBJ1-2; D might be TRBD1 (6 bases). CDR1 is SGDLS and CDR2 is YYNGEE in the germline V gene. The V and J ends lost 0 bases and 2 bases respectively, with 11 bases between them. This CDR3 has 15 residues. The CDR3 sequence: CASSVDGGANYGYTF. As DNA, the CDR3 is TGTGCCAGCAGCGTAGATGGGGGGGCCAACTATGGCTACACCTTC.

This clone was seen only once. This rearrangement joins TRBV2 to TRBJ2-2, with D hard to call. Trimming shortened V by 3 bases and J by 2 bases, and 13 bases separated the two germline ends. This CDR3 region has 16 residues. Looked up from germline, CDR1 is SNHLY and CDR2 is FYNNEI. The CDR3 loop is CASSDQRQTNTGELFF. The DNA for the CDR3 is TGTGCCAGCAGTGACCAGCGTCAGACTAACACCGGGGAGCTGTTTTTT.

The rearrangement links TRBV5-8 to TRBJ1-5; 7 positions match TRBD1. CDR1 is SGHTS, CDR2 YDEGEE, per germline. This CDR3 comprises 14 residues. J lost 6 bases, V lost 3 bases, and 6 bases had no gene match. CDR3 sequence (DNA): TGTGCCAGCAGCTCTCGACAGGGTGCTCAGCCCCAGCATTTT. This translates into CASSSRQGAQPQHF.

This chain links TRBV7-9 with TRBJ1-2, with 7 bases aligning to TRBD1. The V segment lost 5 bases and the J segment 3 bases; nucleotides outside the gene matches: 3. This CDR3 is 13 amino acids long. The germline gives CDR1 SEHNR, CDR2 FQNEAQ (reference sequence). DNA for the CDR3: TGTGCCAGCAGCGATGACAGGGACTATGGCTACACCTTC. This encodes CASSDDRDYGYTF.

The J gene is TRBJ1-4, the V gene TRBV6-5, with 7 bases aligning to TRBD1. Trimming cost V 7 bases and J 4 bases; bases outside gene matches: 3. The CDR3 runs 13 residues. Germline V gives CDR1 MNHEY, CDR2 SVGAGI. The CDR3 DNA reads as TGTGCCAGCATGCGGGACAGTAATGAAAAACTGTTTTTT. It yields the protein CASMRDSNEKLFF.

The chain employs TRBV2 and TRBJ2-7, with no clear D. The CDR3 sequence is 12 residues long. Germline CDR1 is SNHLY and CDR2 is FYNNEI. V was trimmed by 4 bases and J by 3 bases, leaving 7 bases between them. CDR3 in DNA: TGTGCCAGCAGTGGCCCAGGCTACGAGCAGTACTTC. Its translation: CASSGPGYEQYF.

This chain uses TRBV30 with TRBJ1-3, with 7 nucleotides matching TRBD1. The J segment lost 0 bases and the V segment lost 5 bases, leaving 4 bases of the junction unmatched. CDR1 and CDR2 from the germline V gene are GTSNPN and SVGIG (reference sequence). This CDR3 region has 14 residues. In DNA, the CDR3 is TGTGCCTGGGAGGGACAGCACTCTGGAAACACCATATATTTT. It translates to CAWEGQHSGNTIYF.

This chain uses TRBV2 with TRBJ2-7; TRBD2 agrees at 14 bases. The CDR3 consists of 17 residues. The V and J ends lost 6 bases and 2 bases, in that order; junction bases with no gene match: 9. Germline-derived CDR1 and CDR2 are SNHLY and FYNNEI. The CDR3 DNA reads TGTGCCAGCAGCAATCGGCCGGGACTAGCGGGAGCCTACGAGCAGTACTTC. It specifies CASSNRPGLAGAYEQYF.

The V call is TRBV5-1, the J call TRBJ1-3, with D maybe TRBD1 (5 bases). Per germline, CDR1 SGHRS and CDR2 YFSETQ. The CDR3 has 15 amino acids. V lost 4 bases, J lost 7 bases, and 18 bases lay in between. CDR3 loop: CASSPGSSGGNTIYF. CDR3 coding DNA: TGCGCCAGCAGCCCCGGGTCTTCCGGGGGGAACACCATATATTTT.

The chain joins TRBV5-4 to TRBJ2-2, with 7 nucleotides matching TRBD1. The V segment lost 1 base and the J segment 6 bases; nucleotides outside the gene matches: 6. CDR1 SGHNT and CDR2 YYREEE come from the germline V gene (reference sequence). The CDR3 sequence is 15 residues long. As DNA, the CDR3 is TGTGCCAGCAGCTTGTTTCTAGGGGGCTCCGGGGAGCTGTTTTTT. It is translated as CASSLFLGGSGELFF.

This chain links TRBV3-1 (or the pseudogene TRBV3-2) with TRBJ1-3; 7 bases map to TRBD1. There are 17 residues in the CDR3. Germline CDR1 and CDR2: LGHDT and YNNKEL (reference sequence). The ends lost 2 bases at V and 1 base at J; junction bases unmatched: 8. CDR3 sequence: CASSQIPRGESGNTIYF. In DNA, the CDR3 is TGTGCCAGCAGCCAAATACCCAGGGGGGAATCTGGAAACACCATATATTTT.

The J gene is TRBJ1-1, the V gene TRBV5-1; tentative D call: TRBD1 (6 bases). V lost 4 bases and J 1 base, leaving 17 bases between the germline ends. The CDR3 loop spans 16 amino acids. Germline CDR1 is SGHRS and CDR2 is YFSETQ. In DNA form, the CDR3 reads TGCGCCAGCAGCCACAGATCCGGGACACAGAACACTGAAGCTTTCTTT. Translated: CASSHRSGTQNTEAFF.

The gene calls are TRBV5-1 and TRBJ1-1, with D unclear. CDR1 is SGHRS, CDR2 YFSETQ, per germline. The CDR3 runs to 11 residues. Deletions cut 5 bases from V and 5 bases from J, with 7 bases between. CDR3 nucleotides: TGCGCCAGCAGGGGCGAGACTGAAGCTTTCTTT. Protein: CASRGETEAFF. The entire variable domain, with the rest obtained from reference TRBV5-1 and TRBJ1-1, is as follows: KAGVTQTPRYLIKTRGQQVTLSCSPISGHRSVSWYQQTPGQGLQFLFEYFSETQRNKGNFPGRFSGRQFSNSRSEMNVSTLELGDSALYLCASRGETEAFFGQGTRLTVV.